These T cell receptor beta chains were read from a single sample in a study of blood T cell repertoires in COVID-19. Some clones are missing from TCRdb's copy, which holds only in-frame ones; the method was immunoSEQ multiplex PCR. Among 250,000 or so clones, roughly 88% were seen once, and the ten largest hold 3%. The sequenced material came from peripheral blood. The source of these receptors is a woman aged 25 to 39 with active or convalescent COVID-19. The CDR3 runs from the conserved cysteine through the conserved F or W. D genes are given only for firm matches. Clone size is not always given. Where it is, it says once, few, many or a class for expanded clones.

J gene | V gene | clone size | D gene | CDR3 protein | CDR3 DNA
TRBJ1-1 | TRBV7-3 | - | - | CASSLNEGTEAFF | TGTGCCAGCAGCTTAAACGAGGGCACTGAAGCTTTCTTT
TRBJ1-6 | TRBV7-2 | - | - | CASSLAGGAGGIDSPLHF | TGTGCCAGCAGCTTAGCGGGAGGGGCGGGGGGTATCGATTCACCCCTCCACTTT
TRBJ1-1 | TRBV30 | - | - | CAWSPLDRNTEAFF | TGTGCCTGGAGTCCCCTCGACAGGAACACTGAAGCTTTCTTT
TRBJ2-5 | TRBV2 | - | - | CASRVGVEETQYF | TGTGCCAGCAGGGTCGGGGTCGAGGAGACCCAGTACTTC
TRBJ1-1 | TRBV6-6 | - | TRBD1 | CASSSTGGSTEAFF | TGTGCCAGCAGTTCTACAGGGGGATCCACTGAAGCTTTCTTT
TRBJ1-2 | TRBV7-2 | few | TRBD1 | CASSLDNRRTGRGYTF | TGTGCCAGCAGCTTGGATAATAGGCGGACAGGGCGGGGCTACACCTTC
TRBJ1-2 | TRBV2 | few | - | CASSLRRGNYGYTF | TGTGCCAGCAGCCTGAGACGGGGTAACTATGGCTACACCTTC
TRBJ1-3 | TRBV7-2 | - | TRBD1 | CASSLGRTGSGSTIYF | TGTGCCAGCAGCTTAGGTCGGACAGGCAGTGGAAGCACCATATATTTT
TRBJ1-4 | TRBV2 | - | - | CASSERQIYEKLFF | TGTGCCAGCAGTGAGAGGCAGATTTATGAAAAACTGTTTTTT
TRBJ1-2 | TRBV4-3 | - | - | CASSQEALRYYGYTF | TGCGCCAGCAGCCAAGAAGCGTTGCGATACTATGGCTACACCTTC
TRBJ2-2 | TRBV24-1 | - | - | CATSDSHPTVRDTGELFF | TGTGCCACCAGTGATTCTCATCCGACAGTACGCGACACCGGGGAGCTGTTTTTT
TRBJ2-5 | TRBV5-1 | - | TRBD1 | CASSLATGGETQYF | TGCGCCAGCAGCTTGGCGACAGGGGGAGAGACCCAGTACTTC
TRBJ2-2 | TRBV19 | few | TRBD2 | CASTDGGGAGELFF | TGTGCCAGTACCGACGGCGGGGGAGCCGGGGAGCTGTTTTTT
TRBJ1-1 | TRBV6-5 | - | - | CASGLETDTEAFF | TGTGCCAGCGGGTTGGAGACAGACACTGAAGCTTTCTTT
TRBJ2-1 | TRBV2 | - | - | CASAPRAALIGNNEQFF | TGTGCCTCAGCCCCGAGGGCAGCTCTTATAGGAAACAATGAGCAGTTCTTC
TRBJ1-1 | TRBV11-2 | - | - | CASSLEPGSTEAFF | TGTGCCAGCAGCTTAGAACCGGGGTCCACTGAAGCTTTCTTT
TRBJ2-3 | TRBV5-1 | - | - | CASSLGLQLTDTQYF | TGCGCCAGCAGCCTGGGACTCCAGCTGACAGATACGCAGTATTTT
TRBJ1-1 | TRBV5-1 | - | - | CASSLKAQGVEAFF | TGCGCCAGCAGCTTGAAAGCACAGGGAGTTGAAGCTTTCTTT
TRBJ1-6 | TRBV27 | - | - | CASSFNKSPLHF | TGTGCCAGCAGTTTTAACAAGTCACCCCTCCACTTT
TRBJ2-1 | TRBV24-1 | once | TRBD2 | CATSDFQRGSLNEQFF | TGTGCCACCAGTGATTTTCAGCGGGGGTCGCTTAATGAGCAGTTCTTC
TRBJ2-7 | TRBV6-5 | - | - | CASSSPRDKGSYEQYF | TGTGCCAGCAGTTCCCCCCGGGACAAGGGGTCCTACGAGCAGTACTTC
TRBJ1-1 | TRBV6-5 | - | - | CASTQHRVATTEAFF | TGTGCCAGCACCCAACACAGGGTAGCTACGACTGAAGCTTTCTTT
TRBJ1-1 | TRBV10-3 | - | TRBD1 | CAISDNVGQGNTEAFF | TGTGCCATCAGTGATAACGTTGGACAGGGGAACACTGAAGCTTTCTTT
TRBJ2-5 | TRBV30 | - | TRBD1 | CAWRDRRETQYF | TGTGCCTGGAGGGACAGGCGGGAGACCCAGTACTTC
TRBJ2-2 | TRBV14 | - | - | CASSQSPGFGAGELFF | TGTGCCAGCAGCCAATCGCCAGGGTTTGGAGCCGGGGAGCTGTTTTTT
TRBJ1-6 | TRBV3-1/TRBV3-2 | - | TRBD1 | CASSQGRGYSPLHF | TGTGCCAGCAGCCAGGGCAGGGGGTATTCACCCCTCCACTTT
TRBJ1-1 | TRBV9 | - | - | CASSGGARTEAFF | TGTGCCAGCAGCGGCGGCGCGCGGACTGAAGCTTTCTTT
TRBJ1-5 | TRBV15 | - | - | CATSRDQGLSNQPQHF | TGTGCCACCAGCAGAGATCAGGGGCTTAGCAATCAGCCCCAGCATTTT
TRBJ2-1 | TRBV7-9 | - | TRBD1 | CASSSGQSSYNEQFF | TGTGCCAGCAGCTCGGGACAGAGCTCCTACAATGAGCAGTTCTTC
TRBJ1-6 | TRBV28 | - | TRBD1 | CASSTRGQGSPLHF | TGTGCCAGCAGTACCAGGGGGCAAGGTTCACCCCTCCACTTT
TRBJ2-5 | TRBV12-3/TRBV12-4 | - | - | CASSFGSRETQYF | TGTGCCAGCAGTTTCGGGAGCCGAGAGACCCAGTACTTC
TRBJ1-6 | TRBV6-2/TRBV6-3 | once | - | CASSYRGATPLHF | TGTGCCAGCAGTTACCGTGGGGCAACACCCCTCCACTTT
TRBJ1-5 | TRBV19 | - | - | CASSITGSLYSNQPQHF | TGTGCCAGTAGTATCACAGGGTCCCTCTATAGCAATCAGCCCCAGCATTTT
TRBJ1-2 | TRBV7-9 | - | - | CASTRGGGYTF | TGTGCCAGCACCCGGGGTGGTGGCTACACCTTC
TRBJ2-6 | TRBV5-6 | - | - | CASSADQGGANVLTF | TGTGCCAGCAGCGCCGACCAGGGGGGGGCCAACGTCCTGACTTTC
TRBJ1-1 | TRBV6-5 | - | - | CASSYWQEGLNTEAFF | TGTGCCAGCAGTTACTGGCAGGAGGGGTTGAACACTGAAGCTTTCTTT
TRBJ1-3 | TRBV7-9 | - | - | CASSLAGGTGNTIYF | TGTGCCAGCAGCTTAGCGGGGGGGACTGGAAACACCATATATTTT
TRBJ1-2 | TRBV7-2 | few | TRBD1 | CASSPRRRQGADGYTF | TGTGCCAGCAGCCCCAGAAGGCGGCAGGGGGCTGATGGCTACACCTTC
TRBJ2-3 | TRBV4-3 | - | - | CASSHRGDPADTQYF | TGCGCCAGCAGCCACCGGGGTGACCCCGCAGATACGCAGTATTTT
TRBJ2-1 | TRBV7-2 | - | TRBD2 | CASSARLAGQRGSYNEQFF | TGTGCCAGCAGCGCAAGACTAGCGGGTCAACGGGGGTCCTACAATGAGCAGTTCTTC
TRBJ2-7 | TRBV27 | once | - | CASSRVMGYEQYF | TGTGCCAGCAGCAGGGTCATGGGCTACGAGCAGTACTTC
TRBJ1-5 | TRBV2 | - | - | CASKRDSNQPQHF | TGTGCCAGCAAGCGGGACAGCAATCAGCCCCAGCATTTT
TRBJ1-2 | TRBV7-3 | - | TRBD1 | CASSFRTGGRNYGYTF | TGTGCCAGCAGCTTCCGGACAGGGGGCAGGAACTATGGCTACACCTTC
TRBJ1-6 | TRBV5-1 | - | TRBD1 | CASSLGQGAKNNSPLHF | TGCGCCAGCAGCTTGGGACAGGGGGCGAAAAATAATTCACCCCTCCACTTT
TRBJ1-2 | TRBV10-3 | few | TRBD1 | CAISAGQGAEGYTF | TGTGCCATCAGTGCGGGACAGGGGGCAGAGGGCTACACCTTC
TRBJ1-2 | TRBV13 | - | - | CASSLGQNYGYTF | TGTGCCAGCAGCTTAGGGCAGAACTATGGCTACACCTTC
TRBJ2-3 | TRBV3-1/TRBV3-2 | - | TRBD2 | CASSQVPPAGVRRDTQYF | TGTGCCAGCAGCCAAGTCCCTCCAGCGGGGGTCAGGAGAGATACGCAGTATTTT
TRBJ2-7 | TRBV5-6 | - | - | CASSRTGPPYEQYF | TGTGCCAGCAGCCGTACAGGGCCTCCCTACGAGCAGTACTTC
TRBJ2-1 | TRBV28 | - | - | CASRLGSSYNEQFF | TGTGCCAGCAGGCTAGGAAGCTCCTACAATGAGCAGTTCTTC
TRBJ1-5 | TRBV3-1/TRBV3-2 | - | - | CASSQGRNSNQPQHF | TGTGCCAGCAGCCAAGGCAGAAATAGCAATCAGCCCCAGCATTTT
TRBJ1-1 | TRBV7-2 | - | - | CASSLDGWEAFF | TGTGCCAGCAGCCTTGACGGGTGGGAAGCTTTCTTT
TRBJ1-1 | TRBV10-3 | once | - | CAAMTLGTEAFF | TGTGCCGCCATGACATTGGGCACTGAAGCTTTCTTT
TRBJ2-7 | TRBV5-5 | - | - | CASSLAQGFYEQYF | TGTGCCAGCAGCTTGGCTCAGGGGTTTTACGAGCAGTACTTC
TRBJ2-3 | TRBV10-2 | - | - | CASSGRLVTDTQYF | TGCGCCAGCAGCGGCCGACTTGTGACAGATACGCAGTATTTT
TRBJ1-5 | TRBV2 | - | - | CASSAQNSNQPQHF | TGTGCCAGCAGTGCCCAGAATAGCAATCAGCCCCAGCATTTT
TRBJ1-1 | TRBV6-1 | - | - | CASSEALGRRNTEAFF | TGTGCCAGCAGTGAGGCCCTCGGGAGGAGGAACACTGAAGCTTTCTTT
TRBJ1-3 | TRBV10-3 | - | - | CAISESDSGNTIYF | TGTGCCATCAGTGAGTCGGACAGCGGAAACACCATATATTTT
TRBJ2-5 | TRBV7-2 | - | - | CASSPRTVQETQYF | TGTGCCAGCAGCCCTCGGACAGTCCAAGAGACCCAGTACTTC
TRBJ1-5 | TRBV18 | once | TRBD1 | CASSLRQGIGSNQPQHF | TGTGCCAGCTCTCTTCGACAGGGTATCGGGAGCAATCAGCCCCAGCATTTT
TRBJ2-3 | TRBV9 | - | TRBD2 | CASSVEPSGGLTDTQYF | TGTGCCAGCAGCGTAGAGCCTAGCGGGGGCCTCACAGATACGCAGTATTTT